This is a list of T cell receptor beta chains from one sample in a study of T cells in Graves' hyperthyroidism and ophthalmopathy. Each CDR3 protein gets one entry after TCRdb re-called the multiplex PCR reads with MiXCR. The sample yields hundreds of thousands of distinct CDR3 sequences, just over 35% seen once. Sequenced input: blood. These receptors all come from a woman aged 40 to 50 with Graves' hyperthyroidism. Each CDR3 is given with its conserved first and last residue. D genes are given only for firm matches. Rows may omit the clone size; those that give it use once, few, many or a size class.

cdr3_aa: CASIMGLTASYEQYF; cdr3_nt: TGTGCCAGCATAATGGGGCTCACCGCCTCCTACGAGCAGTACTTC; d_call: -; v_call: TRBV7-2; j_call: TRBJ2-7; clone_size: few
cdr3_aa: CASSLGTTNTEAFF; cdr3_nt: TGTGCCAGCAGCTTGGGGACTACGAACACTGAAGCTTTCTTT; d_call: -; v_call: TRBV7-3; j_call: TRBJ1-1; clone_size: many
cdr3_aa: CASSVGDRGYEQYF; cdr3_nt: TGTGCCAGCAGCGTAGGGGACAGGGGCTACGAGCAGTACTTC; d_call: TRBD1; v_call: TRBV9; j_call: TRBJ2-7; clone_size: few
cdr3_aa: CASRRQGVNSGRVDEQYF; cdr3_nt: TGTGCCAGCAGAAGACAGGGGGTCAATAGCGGGAGGGTCGACGAGCAGTACTTC; d_call: TRBD2; v_call: TRBV6-1; j_call: TRBJ2-7; clone_size: -
cdr3_aa: CSARVGSGYEQYF; cdr3_nt: TGCAGTGCTAGAGTAGGTAGTGGCTACGAGCAGTACTTC; d_call: -; v_call: TRBV20-1; j_call: TRBJ2-7; clone_size: -
cdr3_aa: CASSPDRGPAGYTF; cdr3_nt: TGTGCCAGCAGCCCGGACAGGGGGCCTGCTGGCTACACCTTC; d_call: TRBD1; v_call: TRBV11-3; j_call: TRBJ1-2; clone_size: few
cdr3_aa: CSAPPAGSLSPEAFF; cdr3_nt: TGCAGTGCTCCTCCAGCGGGATCCTTAAGCCCTGAAGCTTTCTTT; d_call: -; v_call: TRBV20-1; j_call: TRBJ1-1; clone_size: many
cdr3_aa: CASNPGGSGYEQYF; cdr3_nt: TGTGCCAGCAACCCGGGAGGGAGTGGTTACGAGCAGTACTTC; d_call: TRBD2; v_call: TRBV6-6; j_call: TRBJ2-7; clone_size: -
cdr3_aa: CASDPRAEAFF; cdr3_nt: TGTGCCAGCGACCCACGGGCAGAAGCTTTCTTT; d_call: -; v_call: TRBV25-1; j_call: TRBJ1-1; clone_size: -
cdr3_aa: CSVEAGDGTEAFF; cdr3_nt: TGCAGCGTTGAAGCAGGGGATGGCACTGAAGCTTTCTTT; d_call: -; v_call: TRBV29-1; j_call: TRBJ1-1; clone_size: -
cdr3_aa: CASSLVSASPYEQYF; cdr3_nt: TGTGCCAGCAGCTTAGTTAGTGCCTCCCCCTACGAGCAGTACTTC; d_call: -; v_call: TRBV7-2; j_call: TRBJ2-7; clone_size: -
cdr3_aa: CSARQPGAGSNYEQYF; cdr3_nt: TGCAGTGCTAGACAACCCGGGGCAGGGTCAAATTACGAGCAGTACTTC; d_call: -; v_call: TRBV20-1; j_call: TRBJ2-7; clone_size: -
cdr3_aa: CASSQGVSFNEKLFF; cdr3_nt: TGTGCCAGCAGCCAAGGAGTCAGCTTTAATGAAAAACTGTTTTTT; d_call: -; v_call: TRBV7-2; j_call: TRBJ1-4; clone_size: few
cdr3_aa: CASRPERIQETQYF; cdr3_nt: TGCGCCAGCAGACCCGAGCGGATCCAAGAGACCCAGTACTTC; d_call: -; v_call: TRBV10-2; j_call: TRBJ2-5; clone_size: few
cdr3_aa: CASSSRDRSTNEKLFF; cdr3_nt: TGCGCCAGCAGCTCACGGGACCGCTCAACTAATGAAAAACTGTTTTTT; d_call: -; v_call: TRBV7-9; j_call: TRBJ1-4; clone_size: -
cdr3_aa: CASSSRDYTF; cdr3_nt: TGTGCCAGCAGCTCCCGGGACTACACCTTC; d_call: -; v_call: TRBV7-2; j_call: TRBJ1-2; clone_size: -